This T cell receptor (beta chain) came from a study of blood T cell repertoires in COVID-19. Study as a whole: The study drew acute and convalescent COVID-19 samples from the United States, Italy and Spain.

TCRdb's table, derived via immunoSEQ multiplex PCR, lists solely in-frame clones and lacks some. The repertoire holds approximately 440,000 clones, with 87% as singletons. The trim removed 3 bases at V and 5 bases at J, leaving 5 bases unmatched. CDR1 is SGHRS and CDR2 is YFSETQ in the germline V gene. The CDR3 consists of 14 residues. The clonotype comes from a woman aged 18 to 35 who had recovered from COVID-19. The sample comprised PBMCs or T cells enriched from blood (not recorded which). The V call is TRBV5-1, the J call TRBJ2-7, with 10 bases matching TRBD1. CDR3 nucleotides: TGCGCCAGCAGCTATCGACAGGGGGCAGACGAGCAGTACTTC. Translating it yields CASSYRQGADEQYF.